These 10 T cell receptor beta chains were sequenced from one sample in a study of blood T cells in healthy people across ages. Next came a second PCR, run for roughly 6 to 11 cycles, which used a sample-barcoded 5' primer along with a J-beta primer mix. One entry per CDR3 protein, called by TCRdb with MiXCR from the 5' RACE reads. Here the sample spans approximately 600,000 distinct CDR3 sequences, under 70% being singletons. Sample: blood. The receptors come from a man aged 55-75 years in good health.

The chain recombines TRBV29-1 with TRBJ1-2; D is ambiguous. The CDR3 spans 13 residues. Germline CDR1 and CDR2: SQVTM and ANQGSEA. V lost 2 bases and J lost 8, with 15 bases in between. CDR3 sequence reads: CSVETVKYRGYTF. Here the CDR3 DNA reads TGCAGCGTTGAAACGGTTAAGTACCGCGGCTACACCTTC.

This clonotype has a handful of counts. The chain has TRBV6-6 and TRBJ2-7; D possibly corresponds to TRBD1 (6 bases). CDR1 and CDR2 (germline): MNHNY, SVGAGI (reference sequence). CDR3 length: 12 amino acids. V was cut by 6 bases and J by 4 bases, with 10 bases left in between. The CDR3 DNA is TGTGCCAGCAGACTGCAGGGGTACGAGCAGTACTTC. Amino acid sequence: CASRLQGYEQYF.

Only a few counts were recorded for this clonotype. This chain joins TRBV24-1 and TRBJ1-1; D is unclear. Germline lookup yields CDR1 KGHDR and CDR2 SFDVKD. The germline V and J ends were trimmed by 5 bases and 6 bases, with 12 bases remaining between them. This CDR3 has 13 amino acids. CDR3 nucleotides: TGTGCCACCAGTGCCGGGCCTATGGCTGAAGCTTTCTTT. Amino acid sequence: CATSAGPMAEAFF.

The rearrangement joins TRBV11-2 to TRBJ1-2, with 7 bases aligning to TRBD1. CDR3 length equals 14 residues. V lost 1 base to trimming and J lost 8 bases; unmatched junction nucleotides: 7. The germline V gene has CDR1 SGHAT and CDR2 FQNNGV. This CDR3 is CASSLGAGGEGYTF. Here the CDR3 DNA reads TGTGCCAGCAGCTTAGGGGCAGGGGGAGAAGGCTACACCTTC.

This clonotype was counted between two and nine times. V is TRBV5-1 and J is TRBJ2-3; TRBD1 matches at 11 bases. This CDR3 spans 15 amino acids. Losses at the gene ends were 4 bases for V and 8 bases for J; bases not matched to a gene: 9. The germline V gene encodes CDR1 SGHRS and CDR2 YFSETQ. CDR3 in amino acids: CASSPPGQGVGTQYF. The DNA of the CDR3 is TGCGCCAGCAGCCCGCCGGGACAGGGGGTTGGTACGCAGTATTTT.

The chain links TRBV14 to TRBJ2-3; TRBD2 matches at 8 bases. Germline CDR1 SGHDN, CDR2 FVKESK. The CDR3 length is 14 residues. Trimming at V came to 5 bases and at J to 5 bases, leaving 6 bases not matched to a gene. This chain's CDR3 is CASSRSGGGDTQYF. CDR3 sequence (DNA): TGTGCCAGCAGCAGGAGCGGGGGTGGAGATACGCAGTATTTT.

The chain links TRBV2 to TRBJ2-4, with D perhaps TRBD2 (6 bases). The last part of the DNA fits TRBJ2-5 better; the J call may be wrong. This CDR3 spans 13 amino acids. Germline V gene lookup returns CDR1 SNHLY and CDR2 FYNNEI. DNA of the CDR3: TGTGCCAGCAGTGAAGTGGAGGGAGGGACCCAGTACTTC. Protein: CASSEVEGGTQYF.

The J gene is TRBJ1-1, the V gene TRBV10-3; D is unclear. The V end lost 2 bases, the J end lost 1 base, and 8 bases lay between the germline ends. The germline V gene encodes CDR1 ENHRY and CDR2 SYGVKD. The CDR3 extends over 14 amino acids. In DNA form, the CDR3 reads TGTGCCATCAGTGAGGTAGCCGCGAACACTGAAGCTTTCTTT. It encodes CAISEVAANTEAFF.

This clonotype has more than one count but fewer than ten. V is TRBV20-1 and J is TRBJ1-5, with D perhaps TRBD1 (6 bases). Trimming left V 0 bases short and J 2 bases short, with 17 bases between. Germline assignment: CDR1 DFQATT and CDR2 SNEGSKA (reference sequence). The CDR3 has 17 residues. Here the CDR3 reads CSARDGGPGVGNQPQHF. The CDR3 DNA is TGCAGTGCTAGAGATGGGGGGCCGGGTGTCGGCAATCAGCCCCAGCATTTT.

The chain is built from TRBV20-1 and TRBJ2-1, with 13 bases aligning to TRBD2. The V segment lost 3 bases and the J segment 6 bases; nucleotides outside the gene matches: 5. Germline V gene data show CDR1 as DFQATT and CDR2 as SNEGSKA (reference sequence). This CDR3 contains 15 residues. The CDR3 DNA sequence: TGCAGTGCTAGTTTGGGGACTAGCGGGGCCAATGAGCAGTTCTTC. This codes for CSASLGTSGANEQFF.